This T cell receptor beta chain appears in the sequencing data of a study of cytomegalovirus exposure and HLA in healthy donors. PCR amplification relied on 60 Vbeta primers (plus 13 Jbeta primers). Profiled with immunoSEQ multiplex PCR; TCRdb holds only in-frame clones, not every one. In the table there are 200,000 to 250,000 clones, 82% of which are singletons. The TCR originated in a woman aged 40 to 50 in good health and CMV-seronegative. The sequencing sample was made of PBMCs.

The CDR3 DNA reads as TGTGCCAGCAGTACTTACAGGGGGCGGAACACTGAAGCTTTCTTT. It is translated as CASSTYRGRNTEAFF. The V and J genes are TRBV27 and TRBJ1-1; 9 bases align to TRBD1. The CDR3 has 15 residues. Trimming cost V 5 bases and J 1 base; bases outside gene matches: 5. Looked up from germline, CDR1 is MNHEY and CDR2 is SMNVEV (reference sequence).